These 2 T cell receptor beta chains were all obtained from the same sample, sequenced in a study of T cells after yellow fever vaccination. MiXCR was run by TCRdb on the 5' RACE reads, yielding one entry per CDR3 protein. The sample carries some 69,000 distinct CDR3 sequences, about 6% recorded once. Specimen: CD4+ T cells sorted from PBMCs, collected more than 13 days after the first yellow fever vaccination. The origin of the receptors is a man aged 18 to 29 who received the YFV17D yellow fever vaccine.

In its sample, this clonotype was seen many times. This chain joins TRBV7-9 and TRBJ2-5, with TRBD2 identical over 7 bases. With 4 bases clipped from V and 3 bases from J, the junction kept 17 bases outside the gene matches. The germline V gene encodes CDR1 SEHNR and CDR2 FQNEAQ (reference sequence). CDR3 length equals 18 residues. The CDR3 DNA is TGTGCCAGCAGCTCCTACAGCCTGCGGGGGAGAGGAGAAGAGACCCAGTACTTC. It is translated as CASSSYSLRGRGEETQYF.

The chain has TRBV28 and TRBJ2-5; the D gene is possibly TRBD2 (7 bases). The germline V gene has CDR1 MDHEN and CDR2 SYDVKM. The CDR3 has 14 residues. V shed 3 bases and J shed 4 bases, with 12 bases lying between them. CDR3 residues: CASSLRGQGETQYF. In nucleotides, the CDR3 is TGTGCCAGCAGTTTGCGGGGGCAGGGAGAGACCCAGTACTTC.